One and the same sample provided the 23 T cell receptor beta chains below, sequenced in a study of blood T cells in healthy people across ages. The authors ran a second PCR of about 7 to 11 cycles using a sample-barcoded 5' primer and a J-beta primer mix. Each CDR3 protein gets one entry after TCRdb re-called the 5' RACE reads with MiXCR. The sample holds some 640,000 distinct CDR3 sequences, approximately 49% seen once. The specimen was blood. The receptors were sampled from an older woman in good health.

The chain uses TRBV2 and TRBJ2-7; 7 bases agree with TRBD2. V lost 7 bases and J lost 2; bases outside the gene matches: 11. CDR3 length: 15 residues. Germline V gene sequence: CDR1 SNHLY, CDR2 FYNNEI. In DNA form, the CDR3 reads TGTGCCAGCAACGGTGGGGGGGATAACGCCTACGAGCAGTACTTC. Translating gives CASNGGGDNAYEQYF.

This clonotype was seen a few times. The chain links TRBV27 to TRBJ2-7; no firm D call. Per the germline V gene, CDR1 is MNHEY and CDR2 is SMNVEV (reference sequence). Trimming took 2 bases from V and 2 from J, leaving 10 bases between them. The CDR3 is 14 amino acids. This CDR3 reads CASSLLDQTYEQYF. The DNA for the CDR3 is TGTGCCAGCAGTTTACTAGATCAAACCTACGAGCAGTACTTC.

V and J are TRBV7-9 and TRBJ2-5; D is possibly TRBD1 (9 bases). This CDR3 contains 13 residues. Trimming pared 11 bases from V and 5 bases from J, leaving 18 bases between. Looked up from germline, CDR1 is SEHNR and CDR2 is FQNEAQ (reference sequence). The chain's CDR3 is CAVAGQGTETQYF. DNA of the CDR3: TGTGCCGTAGCGGGACAGGGCACGGAGACCCAGTACTTC.

This clonotype was found a few times. V and J are TRBV27 and TRBJ2-1; D ambiguous. V dropped 5 bases and J dropped 2 bases, with 13 bases sitting between them. This CDR3 region has 15 residues. CDR1 and CDR2 from the germline V gene are MNHEY and SMNVEV (reference sequence). Here the CDR3 reads CASSGLGDTYNEQFF. DNA for the CDR3: TGTGCCAGCAGTGGCCTTGGCGACACCTACAATGAGCAGTTCTTC.

The CDR3 reads CATSDFLQGRETQYF. The CDR3 bases are TGTGCCACCAGTGATTTCCTACAGGGACGAGAGACCCAGTACTTC. V gene TRBV24-1 combines with J gene TRBJ2-7, with D maybe TRBD1 (6 bases). The J call is doubtful: the DNA matches TRBJ2-5 better. Germline V CDR1 and CDR2: KGHDR, SFDVKD. The CDR3 has 15 residues.

V usage is TRBV6-6 and J usage is TRBJ1-6; D gene uncertain. CDR3 size: 17 residues. Germline-derived CDR1 and CDR2 are MNHNY and SVGAGI (reference sequence). The V gene lost 0 bases and the J gene lost 5 bases, with 14 bases spanning the gap. The chain's CDR3 is CASSYSLLGQDNSPLHF. The CDR3 bases are TGTGCCAGCAGTTACTCTCTTCTAGGGCAGGATAATTCACCCCTCCACTTT.

The V gene is TRBV29-1, the J gene TRBJ2-2; 8 bases map to TRBD1. Germline trimming cut 7 bases from V and 6 bases from J; bases unmatched to any gene: 4. This CDR3 comprises 12 residues. Germline assignment: CDR1 SQVTM and CDR2 ANQGSEA. This chain's CDR3 is CSARTGPGELFF. The CDR3 nucleotides read TGCAGCGCCAGGACAGGGCCCGGGGAGCTGTTTTTT.

The chain is built from TRBV7-9 and TRBJ1-1; TRBD1 matches 9 bases. Trimming removed 5 bases from V and 3 bases from J; junction bases left unmatched: 7. CDR3 length: 15 residues. CDR1 and CDR2 from the germline V gene are SEHNR and FQNEAQ (reference sequence). CDR3 amino acids: CASSTGTGRYTEAFF. The CDR3 DNA reads as TGTGCCAGCAGCACAGGGACAGGGCGATACACTGAAGCTTTCTTT.

The genes are TRBV4-1 and TRBJ2-7; tentative D call: TRBD1 (6 bases). The CDR3 is 14 residues long. Trimming stripped 2 bases from V and 2 bases from J, with 10 bases between. Germline CDR1 MGHRA, CDR2 YSYEKL. CDR3 sequence: CASSQNRETYEQYF. For the CDR3, the DNA is TGCGCCAGCAGCCAAAACAGGGAAACCTACGAGCAGTACTTC.

In this sample, this clonotype turned up many times. The chain joins TRBV18 to TRBJ2-7; D is ambiguous. Germline CDR1 reads KGHSH; CDR2 reads LQKENI. The CDR3 is 15 amino acids. V was cut by 2 bases and J by 6 bases, with 17 bases left in between. The CDR3, as DNA: TGTGCCAGCTCACCAATAGAAAGTCCCGCCCTCGAGCAGTACTTC. Translation: CASSPIESPALEQYF.

The rearrangement uses TRBV7-2 and TRBJ1-1; D is undetermined. The CDR3 has 13 residues. CDR1 is SGHTA, CDR2 FQGNSA, per germline. V was clipped by 6 bases and J by 1 base, with 9 bases between them. CDR3 loop: CASRLSANTEAFF. In DNA, the CDR3 is TGTGCCAGCAGATTATCAGCGAACACTGAAGCTTTCTTT.

V gene TRBV11-3 combines with J gene TRBJ2-1; 8 bases fit TRBD2. The germline CDR1 and CDR2 sequences are SGHNT and YENEEA. The trim removed 5 bases at V and 9 bases at J, leaving 33 bases unmatched. There are 22 residues in the CDR3. DNA of the CDR3: TGTGCCAGCAGCCAGCCGGGTGGTATAGCGGGAAGAACGCACAAAAGCGTCTCTGAGCAGTTCTTC. The encoded protein is CASSQPGGIAGRTHKSVSEQFF.

This clonotype was seen a single time. The V gene is TRBV20-1, the J gene TRBJ2-7; 7 bases line up with TRBD2. In germline, CDR1 is DFQATT, CDR2 SNEGSKA (reference sequence). This CDR3 has 15 amino acids. Trimming cost V 2 bases and J 2 bases; bases outside gene matches: 9. As DNA, the CDR3 is TGCAGTGCTAGACCCTCTCACGGGGGGACCTACGAGCAGTACTTC. This codes for CSARPSHGGTYEQYF.

This clonotype was seen once. The J gene is TRBJ2-1, the V gene TRBV6-2 or TRBV6-3; no reliable D call. This CDR3 spans 13 amino acids. Trimming pared 4 bases from V and 6 bases from J, leaving 10 bases between. Germline-derived CDR1 and CDR2 are MNHEY and SVGEGT. CDR3: CASSWPGFNEQFF. For the CDR3, the DNA is TGTGCCAGCAGTTGGCCGGGCTTCAATGAGCAGTTCTTC.

The genes are TRBV27 and TRBJ2-3; TRBD1 might be the D (5 bases). V lost 6 bases and J lost 2, with 9 bases in between. Germline V lookup: CDR1 MNHEY, CDR2 SMNVEV (reference sequence). The length of the CDR3 is 13 residues. CDR3 sequence reads: CASRGLVTDTQYF. For the CDR3, the DNA is TGTGCCAGCAGGGGGCTCGTCACAGATACGCAGTATTTT.

The rearrangement uses TRBV7-2 and TRBJ1-3; D gene unclear. With 3 bases removed from V and 0 bases from J, the gap between germline ends came to 12 bases. This CDR3 spans 16 amino acids. In germline, CDR1 is SGHTA, CDR2 FQGNSA. The CDR3 sequence: CASSFRLAGSGNTIYF. CDR3 sequence (DNA): TGTGCCAGCAGCTTTCGGTTGGCGGGCTCTGGAAACACCATATATTTT. Full variable domain (outside the CDR3, taken from reference TRBV7-2 and TRBJ1-3): GAGVSQSPSNKVTEKGKDVELRCDPISGHTALYWYRQSLGQGLEFLIYFQGNSAPDKSGLPSDRFSAERTGGSVSTLTIQRTQQEDSAVYLCASSFRLAGSGNTIYFGEGSWLTVV.

This clonotype has just a few counts. V usage is TRBV29-1 and J usage is TRBJ1-4, with a tentative D call TRBD1 (5 bases). This CDR3 has 12 residues. The V end lost 7 bases, the J end lost 5 bases, and 11 bases lay between the germline ends. In germline, CDR1 is SQVTM, CDR2 ANQGSEA. The CDR3 spells CSAGSGNEKLFF. Written as DNA, the CDR3 is TGCAGCGCAGGGTCGGGGAATGAAAAACTGTTTTTT.

This clonotype was seen only a few times. The rearrangement joins TRBV20-1 to TRBJ2-3; maybe TRBD2 (6 bases). The V end lost 0 bases, the J end lost 4 bases, and 14 bases lay between the germline ends. Germline CDR1 is DFQATT and CDR2 is SNEGSKA (reference sequence). The CDR3 sequence is 15 residues long. The CDR3 DNA sequence: TGCAGTGCTAGAGATATGAGGGAGGAGGCAGATACGCAGTATTTT. Its translation is CSARDMREEADTQYF.

The sample holds a few counts of this clonotype. The V gene is TRBV6-2 or TRBV6-3, the J gene TRBJ2-1; D unclear. Germline CDR1 is MNHEY and CDR2 is SVGEGT. The CDR3 totals 12 residues. V shed 4 bases and J shed 8 bases, with 9 bases lying between them. This CDR3 reads CASSFWGYEQFF. The DNA of the CDR3 is TGTGCCAGCAGTTTCTGGGGTTATGAGCAGTTCTTC.

Remarks on this clonotype: The junction departs from the called germline gene at one end, perhaps through a read error. The chain combines TRBV27 with TRBJ2-1; D is uncertain. This CDR3 spans 16 amino acids. Germline CDR1 and CDR2: MNHEY and SMNVEV (reference sequence). The CDR3 region is CASSFLPRPPYTEQFF. The CDR3 DNA sequence: TGTGCCAGCAGTTTTTTGCCCAGGCCCCCATACACTGAGCAGTTCTTC.

The chain employs TRBV9 and TRBJ2-4, with 9 bases identical to TRBD1. V lost 0 bases and J lost 8; bases outside the gene matches: 9. The CDR3 consists of 16 residues. Per the germline V gene, CDR1 is SGDLS and CDR2 is YYNGEE. CDR3: CASSVGLDRGGDIQYF. The CDR3 nucleotides are TGTGCCAGCAGCGTAGGTCTGGACAGGGGAGGTGACATTCAGTACTTC.

This clonotype turned up a few times. This chain uses TRBV29-1 with TRBJ2-1; D gene ambiguous. Germline V gives CDR1 SQVTM, CDR2 ANQGSEA. V was cut by 3 bases and J by 6 bases, with 3 bases left in between. The CDR3 covers 10 residues. The CDR3 reads CSVETNEQFF. In DNA, the CDR3 is TGCAGCGTTGAGACCAATGAGCAGTTCTTC.

On this clonotype: A junction end diverges from the germline sequence, so it may reflect a read error. The chain joins TRBV5-1 to TRBJ1-6; TRBD1 matches 9 bases. The CDR3 contains 15 residues. Germline CDR1 is SGHRS and CDR2 is YFSETQ. CDR3 residues: CASSLGGQGNSPLHF. CDR3 bases: TGTGCCAGCAGCTTAGGGGGACAGGGAAATTCACCCCTCCACTTT.